This TCR beta chain was sequenced for a study of Graves' ophthalmopathy and Graves' hyperthyroidism. Overall study results and limits: Between ophthalmopathy and stable hyperthyroidism, a 13-signature model drew a separation with nearly 90% sensitivity and roughly 78% specificity.

Recruitment covered hyperthyroidism patients aged 18 to 65 whose new diagnosis was of under 2 months' duration. Clinicians diagnosed using symptoms, serum thyroxine, TRAb, thyroid ultrasound and orbital computed tomography. Amplification of TCR beta CDR3 regions used RNA transcripts. RT-PCR was first run with HTBI primers, then multiplex PCR in a second round. TCRdb itself ran the multiplex PCR reads through MiXCR, one entry per CDR3 protein. The table has roughly 400,000 distinct CDR3 sequences, roughly 14% seen once; the top ten hold roughly 7%. Trimming removed 1 base from V and 6 bases from J, with 9 bases in between. The germline CDR1 and CDR2 sequences are MNHEY and SMNVEV (reference sequence). This CDR3 is built from 14 residues. This clonotype turned up a few times. What it recognizes is unknown.

The sequencing input was peripheral blood. The receptor comes from a woman aged 18-35 years with stable Graves' hyperthyroidism. V and J are TRBV27 and TRBJ2-2; D unresolved. CDR3 nucleotide sequence: TGTGCCAGCAGTTTATTTGGAGTAGCCGGGGAGCTGTTTTTT. Protein sequence: CASSLFGVAGELFF.